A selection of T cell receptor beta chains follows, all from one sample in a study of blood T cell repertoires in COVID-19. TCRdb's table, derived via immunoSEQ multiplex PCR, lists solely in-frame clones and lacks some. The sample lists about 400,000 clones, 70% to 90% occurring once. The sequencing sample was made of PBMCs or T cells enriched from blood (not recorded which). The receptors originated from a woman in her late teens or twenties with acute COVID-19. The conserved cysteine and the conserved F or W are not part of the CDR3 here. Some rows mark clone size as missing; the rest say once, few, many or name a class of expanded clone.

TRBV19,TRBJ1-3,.,ASSILSTGGNTIY
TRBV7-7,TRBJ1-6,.,ASARQGDSPLH
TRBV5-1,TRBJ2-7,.,ASSPTGRGLYEQY
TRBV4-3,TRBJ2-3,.,ASSLATGGVTDTQY
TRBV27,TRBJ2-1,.,ASSTRGSSYNEQF
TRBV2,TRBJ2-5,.,ASSPGGGSETQY
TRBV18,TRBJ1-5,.,ASSQKNDSMGEAFNQPQH
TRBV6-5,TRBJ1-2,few,ASTKDRVYGYT
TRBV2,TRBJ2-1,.,ASSGTIGYEQF
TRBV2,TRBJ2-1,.,ASGGVAGVSYNEQF
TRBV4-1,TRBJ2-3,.,ASSQDYGESTDTQY
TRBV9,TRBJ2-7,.,ASSVLEVTEQY
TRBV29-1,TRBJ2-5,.,SVGGPTSGTLYGRETQY
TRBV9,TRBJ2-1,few,ASSVGGLAANEQF
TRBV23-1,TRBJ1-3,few,ASSQTGTGGMVNTIY
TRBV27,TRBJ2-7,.,ASSRVGRYGEQY
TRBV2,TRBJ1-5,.,ASTYSGGNNQPQH
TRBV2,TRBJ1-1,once,ASSDRPGEAF
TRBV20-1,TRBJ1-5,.,SASRLGRETNQPQH
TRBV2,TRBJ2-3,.,ASISSGRGGDTQY
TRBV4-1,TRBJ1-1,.,ASSQVRDTEAF
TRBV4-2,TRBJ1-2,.,ASSQERGGYGYT
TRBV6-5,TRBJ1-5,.,ASSPRTGGFQPQH
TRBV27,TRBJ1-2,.,AIRTGNGYT
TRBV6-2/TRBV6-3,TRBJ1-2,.,ASSREVYGYT